The clone carrying this T cell receptor beta chain was observed a single time. The target antigen is unknown. This sample stems from a study of T cell repertoires in cytomegalovirus infection. Study summary: Indications came from public TCR beta signatures; they pointed to CMV infection and to a matching HLA type.

Trimming removed 1 base at V and 10 bases at J, with 13 bases between. Germline loops: CDR1 SGHVS, CDR2 FNYEAQ. This CDR3 has 13 amino acids. TCRdb independently ran MiXCR on the reads; one entry per CDR3 protein. The table lists 750,000 to 950,000 distinct CDR3 sequences, under 35% of them singletons, with roughly 13% in the top ten. Study findings and constraints: In two of eight donors, the top clonotype was HLA-C-restricted CMV-specific.

The sequences come from cultured CD8+ T cells from PBMCs, collected from culture after CMV antigen stimulation. The TCR was taken from a human donor in good health (CMV status not recorded). Some clones in this sample may be carry-over from other donors' samples. This chain links TRBV7-6 with TRBJ1-2; D is uncertain. CDR3 DNA sequence: TGTGCCAGCAGCTTAGGGGCGTTCGTCTACTACACCTTC. As protein: CASSLGAFVYYTF.